The present T cell receptor (beta chain) was sequenced within a study of identifying expanded T cells in peripheral blood. Turning to this clone: Its antigen is not identified.

TCRdb's copy holds only in-frame clones and misses some; the assay was immunoSEQ multiplex PCR. The table includes over 90,000 clones, 88% detected once. The CDR3 loop spans 15 amino acids. CDR1 SGHNT and CDR2 YYREEE come from the germline V gene (reference sequence). The study's findings and limits: Over two and four weeks, about 16 and 19 clones changed, versus 1.2 between replicates.

Source material: blood. The chain carries TRBV5-4 and TRBJ2-5; TRBD2 agrees at 8 bases. The end of the DNA is better explained by TRBJ2-7, so the J call may be wrong. The clonotype comes from a person aged 18 to 70 in good health. The CDR3 DNA reads TGTGCCAGCGCAGGGGCTACGGGACTAGCCTACGAGCAGTACTTC. As protein: CASAGATGLAYEQYF.